The sequence of this T cell receptor (beta chain) was determined in a study of blood T cell repertoires in COVID-19. Looking at the study overall: Sites across the United States, Italy and Spain contributed samples from acute and convalescent COVID-19.

The CDR3 loop spans 15 amino acids. Looked up from germline, CDR1 is MRHNA and CDR2 is SNTAGT. The V end was cut by 4 bases, the J end by 5 bases, with 15 bases between. Measured with immunoSEQ multiplex PCR; TCRdb has only the in-frame clones, and not every one. This table has over 100,000 clones, less than 85% appearing once. The TCR originated in a woman in her sixties or seventies with acute or convalescent COVID-19. The rearrangement uses TRBV6-4 and TRBJ2-1; D perhaps matches TRBD2 (6 bases). The sequenced material came from peripheral blood. The chain's CDR3 is CASSVDGGGNNEQFF. The DNA for the CDR3 is TGTGCCAGCAGTGTGGACGGTGGAGGGAACAATGAGCAGTTCTTC.